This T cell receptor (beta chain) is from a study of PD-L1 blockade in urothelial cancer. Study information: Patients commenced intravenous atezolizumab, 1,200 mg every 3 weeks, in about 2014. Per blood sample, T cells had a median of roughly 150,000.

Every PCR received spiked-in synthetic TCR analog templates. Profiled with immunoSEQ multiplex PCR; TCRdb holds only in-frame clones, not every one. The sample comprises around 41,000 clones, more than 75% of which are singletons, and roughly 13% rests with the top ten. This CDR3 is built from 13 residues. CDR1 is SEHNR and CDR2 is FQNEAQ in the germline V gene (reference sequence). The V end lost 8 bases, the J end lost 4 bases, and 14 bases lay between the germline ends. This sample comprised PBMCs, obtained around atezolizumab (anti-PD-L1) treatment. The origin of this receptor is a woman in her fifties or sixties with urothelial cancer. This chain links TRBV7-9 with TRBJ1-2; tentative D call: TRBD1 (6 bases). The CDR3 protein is CASRTGPFYGYTF. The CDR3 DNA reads TGTGCCAGCCGAACAGGGCCTTTCTATGGCTACACCTTC.